One T cell receptor (beta chain) is described in this entry. What it binds is not known. This specimen comes from a study of CD8 T cells in ankylosing spondylitis. The TCR beta libraries were generated through quantitative 5'-RACE incorporating molecular barcodes. MiXCR was run by TCRdb on the 5' RACE reads, yielding one entry per CDR3 protein. The sample records about 130,000 distinct CDR3 sequences, roughly an eighth being singletons. Study-wide points: Certain motif variants had earlier appeared in reactive arthritis synovial fluid and blood.

This CDR3 comprises 11 residues. V lost 6 bases to trimming and J lost 10 bases, with 10 bases between them. The chain uses TRBV12-3 or TRBV12-4 and TRBJ2-1, with D tentatively TRBD2 (6 bases). The clonotype was recovered from a female donor with ankylosing spondylitis or in good health (not recorded which). Sequenced input: blood, either unsorted or a sorted T cell fraction (not recorded which). In DNA form, the CDR3 reads TGTGCCAGCAGCGGGGGACGAGAGCAGTTCTTC. It is translated as CASSGGREQFF.